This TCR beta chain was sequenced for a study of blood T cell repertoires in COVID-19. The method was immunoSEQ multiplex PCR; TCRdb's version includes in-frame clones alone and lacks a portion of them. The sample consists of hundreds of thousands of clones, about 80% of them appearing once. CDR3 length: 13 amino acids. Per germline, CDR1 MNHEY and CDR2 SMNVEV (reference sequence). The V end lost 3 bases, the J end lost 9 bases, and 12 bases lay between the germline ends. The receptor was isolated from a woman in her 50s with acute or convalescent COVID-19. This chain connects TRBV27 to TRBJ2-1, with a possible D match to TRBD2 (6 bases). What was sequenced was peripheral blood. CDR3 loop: CASSFTGGIEQFF. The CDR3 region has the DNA TGTGCCAGCAGTTTCACCGGAGGGATTGAGCAGTTCTTC.